The rows below give T cell receptor beta chains drawn from one sample of a study of T-cell memory formation after mild COVID-19. TCRdb independently ran MiXCR on the 5' RACE reads; one entry per CDR3 protein. The data show roughly 170,000 distinct CDR3 sequences, around 21% seen once. The sequencing input was PBMCs or a T cell subset sorted from them (not recorded which). The receptors originated from an adult woman who had mild COVID-19 (a few samples of this study predate the infection). Cell type and time point are not known. Both conserved end residues are part of each CDR3. A D gene is named only where the DNA matches it firmly. Only part of the rows carry a size: once, few, many, or a class if the clone is expanded.

j_call: TRBJ2-3
clone_size: few
v_call: TRBV3-1
d_call: TRBD1
cdr3_aa: CASSQDPRGYTDTQYF
cdr3_nt: TGTGCCAGCAGCCAAGATCCCAGGGGGTACACAGATACGCAGTATTTT

j_call: TRBJ2-1
clone_size: NA
v_call: TRBV29-1
d_call: TRBD1
cdr3_aa: CSARQGANEQFF
cdr3_nt: TGCAGCGCAAGACAGGGGGCGAATGAGCAGTTCTTC

j_call: TRBJ2-5
clone_size: NA
v_call: TRBV12-3/TRBV12-4
d_call: TRBD1
cdr3_aa: CASSLEGAGETQYF
cdr3_nt: TGTGCCAGCAGTTTAGAGGGGGCCGGGGAGACCCAGTACTTC

j_call: TRBJ1-1
clone_size: NA
v_call: TRBV5-1
d_call: NA
cdr3_aa: CASSFGEMNTEAFF
cdr3_nt: TGCGCCAGCAGCTTCGGGGAAATGAACACTGAAGCTTTCTTT

j_call: TRBJ2-3
clone_size: NA
v_call: TRBV7-6
d_call: NA
cdr3_aa: CASSLAPGDTQYF
cdr3_nt: TGTGCCAGCAGCTTAGCCCCTGGGGATACGCAGTATTTT

j_call: TRBJ2-1
clone_size: few
v_call: TRBV9
d_call: TRBD2
cdr3_aa: CASSPSSGGAWEQFF
cdr3_nt: TGTGCCAGCAGCCCCTCTAGCGGGGGGGCGTGGGAGCAGTTCTTC

j_call: TRBJ2-5
clone_size: NA
v_call: TRBV12-3/TRBV12-4
d_call: NA
cdr3_aa: CASSHTTYGETQYF
cdr3_nt: TGTGCCAGCAGTCATACGACCTACGGGGAGACCCAGTACTTC

j_call: TRBJ1-2
clone_size: few
v_call: TRBV30
d_call: TRBD1
cdr3_aa: CAWSHGTGDLTF
cdr3_nt: TGTGCCTGGAGCCACGGGACAGGGGATCTCACCTTC

j_call: TRBJ2-3
clone_size: NA
v_call: TRBV7-6
d_call: TRBD2
cdr3_aa: CASRASGIDTQYF
cdr3_nt: TGTGCCAGCCGAGCTAGCGGAATAGATACGCAGTATTTT

j_call: TRBJ2-1
clone_size: few
v_call: TRBV2
d_call: TRBD1
cdr3_aa: CASTPGGRSYNEQFF
cdr3_nt: TGTGCCAGCACTCCAGGGGGTAGGTCCTACAATGAGCAGTTCTTC

j_call: TRBJ1-5
clone_size: few
v_call: TRBV12-3/TRBV12-4
d_call: NA
cdr3_aa: CASSQTPRANQPQHF
cdr3_nt: TGTGCCAGCAGTCAAACACCTCGAGCAAATCAGCCCCAGCATTTT

j_call: TRBJ1-3
clone_size: few
v_call: TRBV12-3/TRBV12-4
d_call: TRBD1
cdr3_aa: CASSPGGRHGNTIYF
cdr3_nt: TGTGCCAGCAGCCCAGGGGGCCGGCATGGAAACACCATATATTTT

j_call: TRBJ2-1
clone_size: few
v_call: TRBV4-3
d_call: NA
cdr3_aa: CASSQDSGNNEQFF
cdr3_nt: TGCGCCAGCAGCCAAGATAGCGGTAACAATGAGCAGTTCTTC

j_call: TRBJ2-7
clone_size: NA
v_call: TRBV9
d_call: NA
cdr3_aa: CASRGHGDEQYF
cdr3_nt: TGTGCCAGCAGGGGACACGGCGACGAGCAGTACTTC

j_call: TRBJ2-7
clone_size: few
v_call: TRBV7-2
d_call: NA
cdr3_aa: CASSPTGWEQYF
cdr3_nt: TGTGCCAGCAGCCCGACCGGCTGGGAGCAGTACTTC

j_call: TRBJ2-2
clone_size: NA
v_call: TRBV12-3/TRBV12-4
d_call: TRBD2
cdr3_aa: CASSRTSGGNTGELFF
cdr3_nt: TGTGCCAGCAGCCGCACTAGCGGGGGGAACACCGGGGAGCTGTTTTTT

j_call: TRBJ2-1
clone_size: few
v_call: TRBV9
d_call: TRBD2
cdr3_aa: CASSDGLAGARYEQFF
cdr3_nt: TGTGCCAGCAGCGACGGACTAGCGGGGGCTAGGTATGAGCAGTTCTTC

j_call: TRBJ2-7
clone_size: NA
v_call: TRBV20-1
d_call: TRBD2
cdr3_aa: CSARRLADFYEQYF
cdr3_nt: TGCAGTGCTAGGAGGCTAGCGGATTTCTACGAGCAGTACTTC

j_call: TRBJ2-7
clone_size: NA
v_call: TRBV5-1
d_call: TRBD2
cdr3_aa: CASSLGDYTYEQYF
cdr3_nt: TGCGCCAGCAGCTTGGGGGACTACACCTACGAGCAGTACTTC

j_call: TRBJ1-2
clone_size: NA
v_call: TRBV7-9
d_call: NA
cdr3_aa: CASSHVGSNYGYTF
cdr3_nt: TGTGCCAGCAGCCACGTAGGTTCTAACTATGGCTACACCTTC

j_call: TRBJ2-1
clone_size: NA
v_call: TRBV5-4
d_call: NA
cdr3_aa: CASSLVGAAYNEQFF
cdr3_nt: TGTGCCAGCAGCTTGGTAGGGGCCGCCTACAATGAGCAGTTCTTC

j_call: TRBJ2-7
clone_size: few
v_call: TRBV7-8
d_call: NA
cdr3_aa: CASSLGTNRVDIGQYF
cdr3_nt: TGTGCCAGCAGCTTAGGGACGAACAGGGTGGATATCGGGCAGTACTTC

j_call: TRBJ2-5
clone_size: NA
v_call: TRBV4-2
d_call: NA
cdr3_aa: CASSQGDGQETQYF
cdr3_nt: TGTGCCAGCAGCCAGGGGGACGGCCAAGAGACCCAGTACTTC

j_call: TRBJ2-7
clone_size: few
v_call: TRBV7-6
d_call: TRBD1
cdr3_aa: CASSSGQGRSYEQYF
cdr3_nt: TGTGCCAGCAGCTCCGGACAGGGGAGGTCCTACGAGCAGTACTTC

j_call: TRBJ1-1
clone_size: NA
v_call: TRBV11-3
d_call: NA
cdr3_aa: CASVGANTEAFF
cdr3_nt: TGTGCCAGCGTCGGGGCTAACACTGAAGCTTTCTTT

j_call: TRBJ1-2
clone_size: few
v_call: TRBV7-8
d_call: NA
cdr3_aa: CASSLDRVHYGYTF
cdr3_nt: TGTGCCAGCAGCTTAGACAGGGTTCACTATGGCTACACCTTC

j_call: TRBJ2-1
clone_size: few
v_call: TRBV29-1
d_call: NA
cdr3_aa: CSVGGGTDYNEQFF
cdr3_nt: TGCAGCGTGGGAGGGGGGACTGATTACAATGAGCAGTTCTTC

j_call: TRBJ2-7
clone_size: NA
v_call: TRBV10-3
d_call: NA
cdr3_aa: CAILQGYGASYEQYF
cdr3_nt: TGTGCCATCCTCCAGGGGTACGGAGCTTCCTACGAGCAGTACTTC

j_call: TRBJ2-3
clone_size: few
v_call: TRBV10-2
d_call: TRBD2
cdr3_aa: CASSERRGGGTDTQYF
cdr3_nt: TGCGCCAGCAGTGAGCGGCGGGGAGGGGGCACAGATACGCAGTATTTT

j_call: TRBJ1-1
clone_size: NA
v_call: TRBV29-1
d_call: TRBD1
cdr3_aa: CSAQQGDTEAFF
cdr3_nt: TGCAGCGCCCAACAGGGGGACACTGAAGCTTTCTTT

j_call: TRBJ2-7
clone_size: NA
v_call: TRBV11-1
d_call: TRBD1
cdr3_aa: CASSLGQGPTYEQYF
cdr3_nt: TGTGCCAGCAGCTTAGGACAGGGTCCCACCTACGAGCAGTACTTC

j_call: TRBJ1-1
clone_size: few
v_call: TRBV5-1
d_call: TRBD1
cdr3_aa: CASSLGTGEDTEAFF
cdr3_nt: TGCGCCAGCAGCTTGGGGACAGGGGAGGACACTGAAGCTTTCTTT

j_call: TRBJ2-7
clone_size: NA
v_call: TRBV27
d_call: TRBD2
cdr3_aa: CASSSAGGQSEQYF
cdr3_nt: TGTGCCAGCAGTTCAGCGGGGGGGCAGAGCGAGCAGTACTTC

j_call: TRBJ1-1
clone_size: few
v_call: TRBV4-1
d_call: NA
cdr3_aa: CASSQPRKGGPEAFF
cdr3_nt: TGCGCCAGCAGCCAGCCGAGGAAGGGGGGCCCTGAAGCTTTCTTT

j_call: TRBJ2-1
clone_size: few
v_call: TRBV10-3
d_call: TRBD2
cdr3_aa: CAIRNTSGGFYEQFF
cdr3_nt: TGTGCCATCAGGAATACTAGCGGGGGGTTCTATGAGCAGTTCTTC

j_call: TRBJ2-3
clone_size: NA
v_call: TRBV9
d_call: TRBD2
cdr3_aa: CASSVATSGTDTQYF
cdr3_nt: TGTGCCAGCAGCGTAGCGACTAGCGGCACAGATACGCAGTATTTT

j_call: TRBJ2-3
clone_size: few
v_call: TRBV20-1
d_call: NA
cdr3_aa: CSAVDIGTDTQYF
cdr3_nt: TGCAGTGCCGTGGACATTGGCACAGATACGCAGTATTTT

j_call: TRBJ1-6
clone_size: NA
v_call: TRBV9
d_call: NA
cdr3_aa: CASSVDDRQNSPLHF
cdr3_nt: TGTGCCAGCAGCGTGGACGACAGACAGAATTCACCCCTCCACTTT

j_call: TRBJ2-1
clone_size: NA
v_call: TRBV5-5
d_call: NA
cdr3_aa: CASSSGEATYNEQFF
cdr3_nt: TGTGCCAGCAGCTCGGGAGAGGCTACCTACAATGAGCAGTTCTTC

j_call: TRBJ2-1
clone_size: NA
v_call: TRBV5-1
d_call: NA
cdr3_aa: CASSLFGNEQFF
cdr3_nt: TGCGCCAGCAGCTTGTTTGGTAATGAGCAGTTCTTC